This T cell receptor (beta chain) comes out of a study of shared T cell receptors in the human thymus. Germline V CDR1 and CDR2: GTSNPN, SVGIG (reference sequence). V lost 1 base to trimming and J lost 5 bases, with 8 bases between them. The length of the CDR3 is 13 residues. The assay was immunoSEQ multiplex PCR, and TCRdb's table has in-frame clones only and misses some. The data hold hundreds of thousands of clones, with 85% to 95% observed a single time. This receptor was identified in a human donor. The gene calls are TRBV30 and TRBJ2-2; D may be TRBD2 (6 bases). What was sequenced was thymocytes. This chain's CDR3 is CAWSGRETGELFF. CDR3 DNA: TGTGCCTGGAGTGGGAGGGAAACCGGGGAGCTGTTTTTT.